What follows are 15 T cell receptor beta chains derived from one specimen sequenced in a study of tumor-infiltrating lymphocytes in primary liver carcinoma. From unsorted bulk tissue weighing 20-30 mg, DNA and RNA were co-extracted. Making TCR beta cDNA involved 400 to 600 ng total RNA and a constant-region primer. It was through three nested multiplex PCR rounds of slightly modified ARM-PCR that TCR beta libraries arose. The first two PCR rounds used TRBV1-TRBV30 primers with a Cbeta primer, about 9 cycles each. TCRdb ran MiXCR on the multiplex PCR reads and lists one entry per CDR3 protein. The sample yields around 120,000 distinct CDR3 sequences, less than 75% seen once. The material sequenced was tumor-adjacent normal liver tissue. The origin of the receptors is a woman aged 60-75 years with primary liver carcinoma and hepatitis B virus infection.

A remark on this clonotype: A read error may account for a junction end that differs from germline. Here the CDR3 reads CAISVTGEYGYTF. CDR3 bases: TGTGCCATCAGTGTAACAGGGGAATATGGCTACACCTTC. The rearrangement links TRBV6-1 to TRBJ1-2, with 7 bases identical to TRBD1. Germline CDR1 is MNHNS and CDR2 is SASEGT. The CDR3 runs to 13 residues.

To note about this clonotype: A junction end diverges from the germline sequence, so it may reflect a read error. The chain joins TRBV6-1 to TRBJ1-1, with a tentative D call TRBD1 (5 bases). Germline V lookup: CDR1 MNHNS, CDR2 SASEGT. The length of the CDR3 is 15 residues. The chain's CDR3 is CPSSAPGGLRDGAFF. The CDR3 DNA reads TGTCCCAGCAGTGCCCCCGGGGGACTCCGCGATGGGGCTTTCTTT.

As to this clonotype: Sequence at one end of the junction differs from germline and may be a read error. V usage is TRBV11-2 and J usage is TRBJ1-2; D not resolved. Per germline, CDR1 SGHAT and CDR2 FQNNGV. The CDR3 consists of 15 residues. This CDR3 is CASSLTGFGNYDYTF. CDR3 nucleotide sequence: TGTGCCAGCAGCTTAACGGGTTTCGGTAACTATGACTACACCTTC.

This clonotype has a count of ten or more. The chain is built from TRBV5-1 and TRBJ2-2, with 9 bases matching TRBD1. V shed 2 bases, J shed 3 bases, and the junction held 2 bases outside the gene matches. Germline lookup yields CDR1 SGHRS and CDR2 YFSETQ. This CDR3 contains 15 residues. The CDR3 is CASSLGQGHTGELFF. The CDR3 coding sequence is TGCGCCAGCAGCTTAGGACAGGGGCACACCGGGGAGCTGTTTTTT.

Concerning this clonotype: Relative to the germline gene, one junction end is altered; a read error may explain this. The V and J genes are TRBV29-1 and TRBJ1-2; 7 bases are a match to TRBD1. The CDR3 has 13 amino acids. Germline V lookup: CDR1 SQVTM, CDR2 ANQGSEA. CDR3: CGGGTATNYSYTF. DNA for the CDR3: TGCGGCGGTGGGACAGCGACTAACTATAGCTACACCTTC.

As regards this clonotype: Given the absence of the conserved phenylalanine or tryptophan at the CDR3 end, a read error is likely. The chain links TRBV11-2 to TRBJ2-3; maybe TRBD2 (6 bases). This CDR3 comprises 17 residues. The germline gives CDR1 SGHAT, CDR2 FQNNGV. CDR3 sequence reads: CASSLDRQAGFLDMQYL. The CDR3 bases are TGTGCCAGCAGCTTAGATCGACAAGCGGGCTTTCTCGATATGCAGTATTTA.

A remark on this clonotype: The junction does not match germline at one end; this may be a read error. The CDR3 DNA is TGCGCCAGCAGCCCGAGGGGGCACCACGAGACCCAGCACTTC. As protein: CASSPRGHHETQHF. The V gene is TRBV5-1, the J gene TRBJ2-5, with TRBD1 matching 7 bases. CDR3 length equals 14 residues. Germline values: CDR1 SGHRS, CDR2 YFSETQ.

Note on this clonotype: A much bigger clone sits one base away, suggesting this may be a read error. The chain carries TRBV4-2 and TRBJ1-1; D gene ambiguous. CDR3 length: 14 residues. Germline V gene lookup returns CDR1 LGHNA and CDR2 YNFKEQ. The CDR3 nucleotides are TGTGCCAGCATCCAACGGGGAGGGAACACTGAAGCTTTCTTT. As protein: CASIQRGGNTEAFF.

The chain uses TRBV29-1 and TRBJ2-7; D unresolved. This CDR3 comprises 14 residues. Trimming shortened V by 6 bases and J by 0 bases, and 15 bases separated the two germline ends. Looked up from germline, CDR1 is SQVTM and CDR2 is ANQGSEA. The CDR3 is CSVRGNPSSYEQYF. CDR3 nucleotides: TGCAGCGTCCGTGGGAATCCCAGCTCCTACGAGCAGTACTTC.

A note on this clonotype: This sequence may be a read error, since a much larger clone differs from it by one base. The chain combines TRBV30 with TRBJ1-5; D remains unclear. The CDR3 sequence is 13 residues long. Germline loops: CDR1 GTSNPN, CDR2 SVGIG (reference sequence). This CDR3 is CPWRISPRQPQHF. As DNA, the CDR3 is TGTCCCTGGAGAATATCTCCCCGGCAGCCCCAGCATTTT.

This clonotype was seen once. The missing conserved phenylalanine or tryptophan at the end of this CDR3 makes a read error likely. Because the CDR3's place on the DNA is in doubt, the DNA is left out and the CDR3 is given as listed by TCRdb. This chain links TRBV5-6 with TRBJ2-5; TRBD1, the D gene given by the table, was not confirmed from the DNA. The CDR3 is made up of 15 amino acids, end residues included. CDR1 SGHDT and CDR2 YYEEEE come from the germline V gene. The CDR3 protein is CASSSVQGAVETQYY.

Of note for this clonotype: One junction end does not reproduce the germline sequence, and a read error may be involved. The genes are TRBV6-6 and TRBJ2-1; 7 nucleotides line up with TRBD2. Looked up from germline, CDR1 is MNHNY and CDR2 is SVGAGI (reference sequence). The CDR3 is 15 residues long. The CDR3 DNA follows: TGTGACAGCAGTTACGGGACGACTAGCTACAATGGGCAGTTCTTC. Its translation: CDSSYGTTSYNGQFF.

In regard to this clonotype: At one boundary the junction diverges from the germline segment, which might be a read error. The CDR3 coding sequence is TGCGACAGCAGCTTGGCGTTGGGGGGCGCAGGCCCAGATACGCAGTATTTT. This translates into CDSSLALGGAGPDTQYF. The rearrangement joins TRBV5-1 to TRBJ2-3; D might be TRBD1 or TRBD2, each matching 6 bases. This CDR3 has 17 amino acids. Germline V gives CDR1 SGHRS, CDR2 YFSETQ.

On this clonotype: An end of the junction does not agree with germline; a read error may underlie this. The chain employs TRBV6-2 or TRBV6-3 and TRBJ2-6, with D perhaps matching TRBD1 or TRBD2 (5 bases each). This CDR3 region has 17 residues. Germline-derived CDR1 and CDR2 are MNHEY and SVGEGT. The DNA of the CDR3 is TGTGCCAGCAGCCCTCGGGGACGTCTCTCTGGTGCCAACGTCCTGACTTTC. The encoded protein is CASSPRGRLSGANVLTF.

A word on this clonotype: This may stem from a read error, because a much larger clone lies one nucleotide away. The chain combines TRBV28 with TRBJ1-5, with D possibly matching TRBD1 (6 bases). CDR1 and CDR2 from the germline V gene are MDHEN and SYDVKM. This CDR3 region has 15 residues. V was shortened by 6 bases and J by 7 bases, with 19 bases between the two germline ends. The CDR3 is CASRTHGGLGQPQHF. CDR3 DNA: TGTGCCAGCAGAACCCACGGGGGGCTCGGGCAGCCCCAGCATTTT.